This TCR beta chain appears in the sequencing data of a study of blood T cell repertoires in COVID-19. Background on the study: The study drew acute and convalescent COVID-19 samples from the United States, Italy and Spain. PBMCs, B-cell-depleted T cells, or T cells provided the cDNA or gDNA that made up the material.

Trimming left V 3 bases short and J 4 bases short, with 15 bases between. CDR3 length: 15 residues. Germline CDR1 is SGHVS and CDR2 is FNYEAQ. Under the authors' procedure: Reference gene primer amplification in the assay estimated nucleated cell counts. Using immunoSEQ multiplex PCR, the repertoire was profiled, and TCRdb retains in-frame clones only, with some absent. V, J and clone size reflect that table, while D and trimming were determined from the DNA. Of 110,000 to 150,000 clones in the sample, approximately 90% were seen once. The receptor's source is a woman aged 80 or older with acute or convalescent COVID-19. The chain has TRBV7-6 and TRBJ1-2; D is unclear. The sample taken for sequencing was peripheral blood. CDR3 nucleotide sequence: TGTGCCAGCAGCTTGCGGCAAAGTGGCCTCTATGGCTACACCTTC. This translates into CASSLRQSGLYGYTF.